These T cell receptor beta chains were read from a single sample in a study of circulating and synovial CD4+ cells in juvenile arthritis. Measured with immunoSEQ multiplex PCR; TCRdb has only the in-frame clones, and not every one. In the table there are around 32,000 clones, about 93% of which are singletons. The sequencing input was CD4+ T cells from blood. These receptors came from a human donor with juvenile idiopathic arthritis. Both conserved end residues are part of each CDR3. Each record gives: V gene, J gene, D gene, clone size, CDR3 protein, CDR3 DNA. D genes are given only for firm matches. Rows give clone size only sometimes, using once, few, many, or a class for an expanded clone.

V: TRBV4-2; J: TRBJ2-3; D: TRBD1; size: NA; CDR3: CASSREGTGTDTQYF; DNA: TGTGCCAGCAGCCGAGAGGGGACAGGGACAGATACGCAGTATTTT
V: TRBV27; J: TRBJ1-1; D: TRBD1; size: NA; CDR3: CASRPNRGGNTEAFF; DNA: TGTGCCAGCAGGCCTAACAGGGGGGGGAACACTGAAGCTTTCTTT
V: TRBV9; J: TRBJ2-7; D: NA; size: NA; CDR3: CASSVSASVTAYEQYF; DNA: TGTGCCAGCAGCGTCTCTGCTAGCGTCACCGCCTACGAGCAGTACTTC
V: TRBV19; J: TRBJ2-2; D: NA; size: NA; CDR3: CASSIRGGPFGLPTGELFF; DNA: TGTGCCAGTAGTATAAGGGGGGGACCTTTCGGTCTGCCGACCGGGGAGCTGTTTTTT
V: TRBV9; J: TRBJ1-2; D: TRBD1; size: NA; CDR3: CASSGQGNYGYTF; DNA: TGTGCCAGCAGCGGACAGGGTAACTATGGCTACACCTTC
V: TRBV7-6; J: TRBJ2-5; D: NA; size: NA; CDR3: CASSTGVSYQETQYF; DNA: TGTGCCAGCAGCACGGGAGTATCATACCAAGAGACCCAGTACTTC
V: TRBV6-6; J: TRBJ1-1; D: TRBD1; size: NA; CDR3: CASSYSGQGVGEAFF; DNA: TGTGCCAGCAGTTACTCGGGACAGGGTGTGGGGGAAGCTTTCTTT
V: TRBV5-6; J: TRBJ1-4; D: NA; size: NA; CDR3: CASRPRGATNEKLFF; DNA: TGTGCCAGCAGACCACGGGGTGCGACTAATGAAAAACTGTTTTTT
V: TRBV27; J: TRBJ2-5; D: NA; size: NA; CDR3: CASSLSIGETQYF; DNA: TGTGCCAGCAGTTTATCGATCGGTGAGACCCAGTACTTC
V: TRBV9; J: TRBJ2-7; D: TRBD2; size: NA; CDR3: CASSAPRGAGADEQYF; DNA: TGTGCCAGCAGCGCCCCCAGGGGAGCGGGAGCGGACGAGCAGTACTTC
V: TRBV5-1; J: TRBJ1-1; D: NA; size: once; CDR3: CASSRSPGVSTEAFF; DNA: TGCGCCAGCAGCAGAAGCCCAGGGGTGAGCACTGAAGCTTTCTTT
V: TRBV30; J: TRBJ2-5; D: NA; size: NA; CDR3: CAWSVDRKETQYF; DNA: TGTGCCTGGAGTGTGGACAGAAAAGAGACCCAGTACTTC
V: TRBV7-8; J: TRBJ1-5; D: NA; size: NA; CDR3: CASSPQEEPQHF; DNA: TGTGCCAGCAGCCCCCAAGAGGAGCCCCAGCATTTT
V: TRBV19; J: TRBJ2-3; D: TRBD2; size: NA; CDR3: CASSSPGLAGADTQYF; DNA: TGTGCCAGTAGTTCTCCGGGACTAGCGGGAGCAGATACGCAGTATTTT
V: TRBV5-6; J: TRBJ2-7; D: NA; size: NA; CDR3: CASSLIDGVYEQYF; DNA: TGTGCCAGCAGCTTGATAGACGGGGTATACGAGCAGTACTTC
V: TRBV28; J: TRBJ1-2; D: TRBD1; size: NA; CDR3: CASRPTGGAAAYGYTF; DNA: TGTGCCAGCAGACCGACAGGGGGCGCTGCGGCCTATGGCTACACCTTC
V: TRBV5-1; J: TRBJ2-1; D: TRBD2; size: NA; CDR3: CASSLGGSSYNEQFF; DNA: TGCGCCAGCAGCTTGGGCGGGAGCTCCTACAATGAGCAGTTCTTC
V: TRBV11-2; J: TRBJ2-7; D: NA; size: NA; CDR3: CASSSNRDESYEQYF; DNA: TGTGCCAGCAGCTCAAACAGGGACGAATCCTACGAGCAGTACTTC
V: TRBV5-4; J: TRBJ2-3; D: TRBD1; size: NA; CDR3: CASSLGGQGRTDTQYF; DNA: TGTGCCAGCAGCTTGGGGGGACAGGGGAGGACAGATACGCAGTATTTT
V: TRBV6-6; J: TRBJ2-5; D: NA; size: NA; CDR3: CASSYSGRGYQETQYF; DNA: TGTGCCAGCAGTTACTCGGGCAGGGGCTACCAAGAGACCCAGTACTTC
V: TRBV11-2; J: TRBJ2-1; D: NA; size: NA; CDR3: CASSLERGEQFF; DNA: TGTGCCAGCAGCTTAGAGCGTGGTGAGCAGTTCTTC
V: TRBV19; J: TRBJ1-5; D: NA; size: NA; CDR3: CASSIFLAVLVGSSNQPQHF; DNA: TGTGCCAGTAGTATCTTTTTGGCTGTCCTCGTGGGGAGTAGCAATCAGCCCCAGCATTTT
V: TRBV5-4; J: TRBJ2-2; D: TRBD2; size: NA; CDR3: CASSLARTSGPTGELFF; DNA: TGTGCCAGCAGCTTGGCCCGGACTAGCGGGCCCACCGGGGAGCTGTTTTTT
V: TRBV7-2; J: TRBJ2-3; D: NA; size: few; CDR3: CASSLGLPTDTQYF; DNA: TGTGCCAGCAGCTTAGGGCTTCCTACAGATACGCAGTATTTT
V: TRBV29-1; J: TRBJ2-1; D: NA; size: once; CDR3: CSVELYSREQFF; DNA: TGCAGCGTTGAGCTATATAGCCGTGAGCAGTTCTTC